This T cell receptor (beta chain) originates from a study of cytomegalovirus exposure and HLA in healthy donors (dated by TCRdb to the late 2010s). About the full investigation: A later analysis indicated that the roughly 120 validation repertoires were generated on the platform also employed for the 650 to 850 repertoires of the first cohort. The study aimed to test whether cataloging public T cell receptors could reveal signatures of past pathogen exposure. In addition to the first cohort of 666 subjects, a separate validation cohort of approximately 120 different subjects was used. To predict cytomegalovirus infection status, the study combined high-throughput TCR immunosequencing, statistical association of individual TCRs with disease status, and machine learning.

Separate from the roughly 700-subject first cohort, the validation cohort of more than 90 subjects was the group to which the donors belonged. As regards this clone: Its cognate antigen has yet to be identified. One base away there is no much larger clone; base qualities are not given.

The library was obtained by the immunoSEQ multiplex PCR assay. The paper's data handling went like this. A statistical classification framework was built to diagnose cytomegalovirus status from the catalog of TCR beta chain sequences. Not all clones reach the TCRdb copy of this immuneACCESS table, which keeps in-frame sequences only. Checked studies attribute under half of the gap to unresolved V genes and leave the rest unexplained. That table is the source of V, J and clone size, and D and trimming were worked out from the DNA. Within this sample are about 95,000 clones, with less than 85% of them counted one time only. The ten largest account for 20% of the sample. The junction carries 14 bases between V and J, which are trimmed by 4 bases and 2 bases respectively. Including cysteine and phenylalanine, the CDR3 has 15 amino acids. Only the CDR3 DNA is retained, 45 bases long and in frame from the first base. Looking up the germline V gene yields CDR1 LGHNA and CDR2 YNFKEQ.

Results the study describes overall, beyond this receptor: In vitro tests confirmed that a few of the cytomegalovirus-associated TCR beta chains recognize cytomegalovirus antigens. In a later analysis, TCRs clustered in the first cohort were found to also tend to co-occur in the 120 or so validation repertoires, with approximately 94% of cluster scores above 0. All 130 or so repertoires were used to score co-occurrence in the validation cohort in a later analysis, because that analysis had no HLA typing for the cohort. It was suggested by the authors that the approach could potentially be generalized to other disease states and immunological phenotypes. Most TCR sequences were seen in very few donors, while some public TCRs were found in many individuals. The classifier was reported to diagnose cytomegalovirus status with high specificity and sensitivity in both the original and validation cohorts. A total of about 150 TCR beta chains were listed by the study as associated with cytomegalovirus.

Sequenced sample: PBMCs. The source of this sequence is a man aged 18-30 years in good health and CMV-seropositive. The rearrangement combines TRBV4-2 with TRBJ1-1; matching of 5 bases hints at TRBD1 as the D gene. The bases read TGTGCCAGCAGCCCCTCTGCAGGGATTAACACTGAAGCTTTCTTT. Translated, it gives CASSPSAGINTEAFF.